Many counts were recorded for the clone carrying this TCR beta chain. Antigen: not known. This sample is part of a study of CD8 T cells in ankylosing spondylitis. Broader study findings: CD8+ by phenotype, disease-linked clones were relatively rare in peripheral blood. Clones linked to disease were reported to show significant enrichment in matched ankylosing spondylitis synovial fluid.

The CDR3 covers 12 residues. CDR1 SQVTM and CDR2 ANQGSEA come from the germline V gene. Trimming left V 6 bases short and J 4 bases short, with 11 bases between. MiXCR, applied by TCRdb to the 5' RACE reads, yields one record per CDR3 protein. Among 150,000 to 200,000 distinct CDR3 sequences, 13% were seen once, and the ten largest hold 9.5% to 12%. Sequences were obtained from blood, either unsorted or a sorted T cell fraction (not recorded which). The rearrangement joins TRBV29-1 to TRBJ2-3; D gene uncertain. This clonotype was obtained from a female donor with ankylosing spondylitis or in good health (not recorded which). DNA of the CDR3: TGCAGCGTGGTCCCCGGCTCAGATACGCAGTATTTT. Translation: CSVVPGSDTQYF.